Below are 7 T cell receptor beta chains sequenced from a single sample in a study of CD8 T cells in ankylosing spondylitis. TCRdb redid the calling of the 5' RACE reads with MiXCR, one entry per CDR3 protein. The sample contains 35,000 or so distinct CDR3 sequences, approximately 5.9% of which appear only once. Sequenced sample: blood, either unsorted or a sorted T cell fraction (not recorded which). These receptors all come from a male donor with ankylosing spondylitis or in good health (not recorded which).

This clonotype was counted at least ten times. The gene calls are TRBV6-6 and TRBJ1-1, with D possibly TRBD1 on 5 matching bases. V was shortened by 9 bases and J by 4 bases, with 15 bases between the two germline ends. The CDR3 sequence is 13 residues long. The germline V gene has CDR1 MNHNY and CDR2 SVGAGI (reference sequence). In DNA, the CDR3 is TGTGCCAGTGGAGACAGAAGGAGCACTGAAGCTTTCTTT. Residues: CASGDRRSTEAFF.

This clonotype was found many times. V and J are TRBV20-1 and TRBJ2-7, with D tentatively TRBD2 (5 bases). The germline V gene has CDR1 DFQATT and CDR2 SNEGSKA (reference sequence). The V end was cut by 6 bases, the J end by 4 bases, with 10 bases between. The CDR3 loop spans 11 amino acids. The CDR3 region has the DNA TGCAGTGCCCCTACGGGGTACGAGCAGTACTTC. Protein product: CSAPTGYEQYF.

The table lists this clonotype with many counts. V and J are TRBV6-4 and TRBJ2-3, with TRBD1 matching over 8 bases. Trimming removed 8 bases from V and 4 bases from J; junction bases left unmatched: 8. The CDR3 consists of 14 residues. CDR1 and CDR2 from the germline V gene are MRHNA and SNTAGT. The CDR3 DNA reads as TGTGCCAGCCCTGAACAGGGGGTCCCAGATACGCAGTATTTT. Translating it yields CASPEQGVPDTQYF.

This clonotype appeared many times. CDR3 sequence reads: CASSSREAGNTIYF. The CDR3 coding sequence is TGTGCCAGCAGCTCCAGGGAAGCTGGAAACACCATATATTTT. The genes are TRBV7-9 and TRBJ1-3; D is possibly TRBD1 (5 bases). V lost 4 bases and J 2 bases, leaving 9 bases between the germline ends. The CDR3 is 14 amino acids. The germline V gene encodes CDR1 SEHNR and CDR2 FQNEAQ (reference sequence).

This clonotype was picked up a small number of times. The chain links TRBV7-9 to TRBJ2-1; D unclear. The CDR3 loop spans 15 amino acids. Trimming removed 4 bases at V and 0 bases at J, with 10 bases between. Germline values: CDR1 SEHNR, CDR2 FQNEAQ (reference sequence). The CDR3 loop is CASSSTLRSYNEQFF. DNA of the CDR3: TGTGCCAGCAGCTCAACACTCCGCTCCTACAATGAGCAGTTCTTC. Using reference TRBV7-9 and TRBJ2-1 for the parts outside the CDR3, the full variable domain is DTGVSQNPRHKITKRGQNVTFRCDPISEHNRLYWYRQTLGQGPEFLTYFQNEAQLEKSRLLSDRFSAERPKGSFSTLEIQRTEQGDSAMYLCASSSTLRSYNEQFFGPGTRLTVL.

The chain recombines TRBV5-5 with TRBJ1-1; 7 nucleotides agree with TRBD1. J gave up 5 bases and V 0 bases, and 7 bases lay outside the gene matches. Germline values: CDR1 SGHKS, CDR2 YYEKEE (reference sequence). This CDR3 spans 15 amino acids. CDR3 loop: CASSLEQGFGTEAFF. CDR3 bases: TGTGCCAGCAGCTTGGAACAGGGGTTCGGGACTGAAGCTTTCTTT.

As DNA, the CDR3 is TGTGCCAGCAGCCGGCTCTCATTAGTATCTGGGGCCAACGTCCTGACTTTC. Translated: CASSRLSLVSGANVLTF. This chain connects TRBV14 to TRBJ2-6, with no clear D. Germline-derived CDR1 and CDR2 are SGHDN and FVKESK. The CDR3 is 17 amino acids. V lost 4 bases, J lost 1 base, and 14 bases lay in between. Filled out from reference TRBV14 and TRBJ2-6, the complete variable domain reads EAGVTQFPSHSVIEKGQTVTLRCDPISGHDNLYWYRRVMGKEIKFLLHFVKESKQDESGMPNNRFLAERTGGTYSTLKVQPAELEDSGVYFCASSRLSLVSGANVLTFGAGSRLTVL.